This TCR beta chain was recorded in a study of T cell responses to AZD1222 COVID-19 vaccine. The CDR3 runs 16 residues. CDR1 and CDR2 (germline): KGHSH, LQKENI. The germline V and J ends were trimmed by 2 bases and 11 bases, with 21 bases remaining between them. Turning to this clone: The target antigen is unknown.

Study findings and constraints: The study found Spike-specific TCR breadth and depth rose after two AZD1222 doses. Baseline seropositives among AZD1222 recipients totaled only five or six. Unmutated regions of variants are reportedly targeted by nearly half of spike-specific TCRs. Sampling captured repertoires only after the peak T cell response.

Clones were read by immunoSEQ multiplex PCR, and TCRdb kept only the in-frame ones, dropping some. The data show about 120,000 clones, with about 93% seen just once and 4% to 5% held by the top ten. The sequencing here drew on peripheral blood, taken 28 days after the second dose of the MenACWY control vaccine. The genes are TRBV18 and TRBJ1-4, with D possibly TRBD1 on 5 matching bases. This TCR came from an adult who received the MenACWY meningococcal vaccine as a control. The CDR3 coding sequence is TGTGCCAGCTCACCAAGTTCAGGGCGCGGGACGGGGAAACTGTTTTTT. Residues: CASSPSSGRGTGKLFF. Full variable domain (outside the CDR3, taken from reference TRBV18 and TRBJ1-4): NAGVMQNPRHLVRRRGQEARLRCSPMKGHSHVYWYRQLPEEGLKFMVYLQKENIIDESGMPKERFSAEFPKEGPSILRIQQVVRGDSAAYFCASSPSSGRGTGKLFFGSGTQLSVL.